This T cell receptor beta chain originates from a study of T cell responses to AZD1222 COVID-19 vaccine. Across the whole study: Pooled samples include second doses given at about 4 or 12 weeks. Study outcomes and limitations: Donors were mostly white British, more females; clonal diversity possibly underestimated.

Details on this clone: The antigen is undetermined.

Assay: immunoSEQ multiplex PCR; the TCRdb copy retains only in-frame clones and omits some. The repertoire has some 89,000 clones, over 85% of them found once; the top ten carry 2.2%. V lost 3 bases, J lost 8 bases, and 11 bases lay in between. Germline lookup yields CDR1 MNHNY and CDR2 SVGAGI (reference sequence). This CDR3 is 13 amino acids long. The chain links TRBV6-6 to TRBJ1-5; D is undetermined. The material was peripheral blood, obtained on day 0 of AZD1222 vaccination. The source of this sequence is an adult in good health. The CDR3 DNA reads TGTGCCAGCAGTTATCAGGAAAGGGAGCCCCAGCATTTT. It specifies CASSYQEREPQHF.